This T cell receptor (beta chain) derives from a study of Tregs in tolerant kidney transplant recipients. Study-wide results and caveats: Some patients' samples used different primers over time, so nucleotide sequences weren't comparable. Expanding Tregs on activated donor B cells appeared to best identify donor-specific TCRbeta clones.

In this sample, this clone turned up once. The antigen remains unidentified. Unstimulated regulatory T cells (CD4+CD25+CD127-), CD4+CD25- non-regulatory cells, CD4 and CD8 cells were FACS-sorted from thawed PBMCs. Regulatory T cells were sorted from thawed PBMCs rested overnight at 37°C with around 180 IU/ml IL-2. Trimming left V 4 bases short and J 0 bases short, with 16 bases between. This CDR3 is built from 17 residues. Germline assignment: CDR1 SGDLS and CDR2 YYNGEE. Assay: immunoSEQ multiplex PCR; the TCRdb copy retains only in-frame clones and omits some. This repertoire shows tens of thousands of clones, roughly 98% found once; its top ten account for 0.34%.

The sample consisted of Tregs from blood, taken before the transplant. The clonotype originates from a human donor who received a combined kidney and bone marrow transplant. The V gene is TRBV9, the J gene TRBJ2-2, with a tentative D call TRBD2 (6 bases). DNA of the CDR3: TGTGCCAGCAGCCTTAGACTAGTTACGACGAACACCGGGGAGCTGTTTTTT. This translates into CASSLRLVTTNTGELFF.